These T cell receptor beta chains were read from a single sample in a study of identical twins. TCRdb reprocessed the 5' RACE reads with MiXCR, giving one entry per CDR3 protein. In the table there are 700,000 or so distinct CDR3 sequences, about 20% of which are singletons. The same data also went into a second study, on T cells expressing NK-cell markers.

Sequencing was carried out using PBMCs. These receptor sequences come from a woman under 30 in good health. Both conserved end residues are part of each CDR3. D genes are given only for firm matches. Clone size, where shown, is once, few, many, or a class for clones that have expanded.

CASSSTGLAPGELFF,TGTGCCAGCAGTTCTACCGGACTAGCGCCCGGGGAGCTGTTTTTT,TRBJ2-2,-,TRBV28,TRBD2,15
CSASRAGGPHEQYF,TGCAGTGCTAGTCGAGCGGGAGGGCCCCACGAGCAGTACTTC,TRBJ2-7,-,TRBV20-1,TRBD2,14
CASSFEAGLTEAFF,TGTGCCAGCAGTTTTGAGGCCGGGCTCACTGAAGCTTTCTTT,TRBJ1-1,-,TRBV12-3/TRBV12-4,-,14
CASSLRGVGTQYF,TGTGCCAGCAGCCTCCGGGGAGTCGGGACCCAGTACTTC,TRBJ2-5,many,TRBV12-3/TRBV12-4,-,13
CASSLGPLAYNEQFF,TGTGCCAGCAGCTTAGGTCCCTTAGCCTACAATGAGCAGTTCTTC,TRBJ2-1,few,TRBV7-2,-,15
CASSQDPSSLSGANVLTF,TGTGCCAGCAGCCAAGATCCGTCAAGTCTCTCTGGGGCCAACGTCCTGACTTTC,TRBJ2-6,few,TRBV4-2,-,18
CASSLVDQRLNEQFF,TGCGCCAGCAGTCTGGTCGACCAGCGACTAAATGAGCAGTTCTTC,TRBJ2-1,few,TRBV5-1,-,15
CSASYNEQYF,TGCAGTGCTAGCTACAACGAGCAGTACTTC,TRBJ2-7,-,TRBV20-1,-,10
CASSYELAETQYF,TGTGCCAGCAGTTACGAGCTAGCAGAGACCCAGTACTTC,TRBJ2-5,-,TRBV6-5,-,13
CASTSTHNLYEQYF,TGTGCCAGCACTTCTACGCACAACCTCTACGAGCAGTACTTC,TRBJ2-7,few,TRBV12-3/TRBV12-4,-,14
CASSQLDRPGETQYF,TGTGCCAGCAGCCAACTTGACAGACCCGGGGAGACCCAGTACTTC,TRBJ2-5,-,TRBV3-1,-,15
CASRRTGVWATQYF,TGTGCCAGCAGGAGGACAGGGGTCTGGGCTACGCAGTATTTT,TRBJ2-3,-,TRBV6-1,TRBD1,14
CASSLVGSGGADTQYF,TGTGCCAGCAGCTTAGTGGGAAGCGGGGGGGCGGATACGCAGTATTTT,TRBJ2-3,few,TRBV7-2,TRBD2,16
CASSAPVGRESGYTF,TGTGCCAGCAGCGCTCCCGTGGGGCGAGAGTCTGGCTACACCTTC,TRBJ1-2,once,TRBV9,-,15
CASTPGQGTLLETQYF,TGTGCCAGCACGCCGGGACAGGGGACCCTCTTAGAGACCCAGTACTTC,TRBJ2-5,-,TRBV6-2/TRBV6-3,TRBD1,16
CASSSSPSTNEKLFF,TGTGCCAGCAGCTCATCTCCCTCAACTAATGAAAAACTGTTTTTT,TRBJ1-4,few,TRBV5-6,-,15
CASSPGTGGIQYF,TGTGCCAGCAGTCCCGGGACAGGAGGCATTCAGTACTTC,TRBJ2-4,-,TRBV5-6,TRBD1,13